This T cell receptor (beta chain) was recovered during a study of shared clonotypes between healthy human individuals (TCRdb year 2020). For the wider study: A few men and two women, aged 18 to 49 years, made up the cohort. For each donor, CD4 naive and CD4 memory were each run on three plates, CD8 naive on two plates, and CD8 memory on one plate. Per donor, leukapheresis produced somewhere between about 0.85 and 9.5 billion PBMCs. The study deeply sequenced blood TCR repertoires of several healthy adults to estimate repertoire size and the extent of clonotype sharing between individuals. To increase sequencing depth and limit assay-specific biases, different laboratories used diverse techniques to prepare libraries and sequence TCR repertoires.

With respect to this clone: Its antigen specificity is not known. Per-base quality was not reported, and no clone a single base away is much larger than it.

CDR1 and CDR2, looked up from the germline V gene (reference sequence), are LNHDA and SQIVND. Trimming removed 4 bases from V and 7 bases from J, leaving 11 bases between the germline ends. The CDR3 spans 13 residues, from the cysteine through the phenylalanine. The entry retains the CDR3 DNA only, 39 bases that are in frame from base 1. CD8 naive samples were obtained by positive selection for CCR7 among CD45RO-negative cells, yielding a CD45RA+CCR7+ population from which TemRA cells were excluded. Donors were healthy HIV-negative adults with no recently reported acute infections or vaccinations. Every donor was a Caucasian adult residing in Nashville, Tennessee, USA. Blood was collected by leukapheresis, and PBMCs were isolated by Ficoll-Histopaque density gradient centrifugation and then cryopreserved in liquid nitrogen vapor phase. Analytical flow cytometry was used to check the purity and quantity of every magnetically sorted T cell population. Genomic DNA was isolated from each sorted fraction and quantified by UV absorbance on a Nanodrop 2000c.

TCR CDR3 regions were amplified from genomic DNA by multiplex PCR using the deep immunoSEQ assay. Genomic DNA extracted from each cell subset was distributed evenly over all wells of several immunoSEQ 96-well plates, and each plate served as one replicate. For sorted subsets, approximately 200 ng of genomic DNA, equivalent to 30,000 or so T cell genomes, went into each replicate PCR. Purified libraries were quantified with a Qubit 3.0 fluorometer, sized on a Bioanalyzer 2100, and re-quantified with the KAPA Library Quantification kit. Every immunoSEQ 96-well plate was sequenced on a separate single-read 150-cycle Illumina NextSeq 550 flow cell. For the original study's pipeline: Because only junctional sequences without quality scores were contained in the immunoSEQ output, filtering matching that applied to full-length reads could not be performed. To assign V/J genes and CDR3, sequences were annotated against IMGT germline references using PyIR, a Python wrapper for IgBLAST v1.9. Reads were removed for weak V/J assignments (E-value above 1e-6), missing CDR3, stop codons, out-of-frame junctions, or ambiguous translated residues. A V3J clonotype was defined by an identical inferred V gene, J gene, and CDR3 amino acid sequence. The percentage overlap between two repertoires was calculated by dividing the number of shared unique clonotypes by the size of the smaller repertoire. Three approaches were used to assess repertoire richness: RTK rarefaction, the Chao1 estimator, and Recon v2.1 estimates of unobserved clonotypes. OLGA was used to compute generation probabilities for all TCRbeta clonotypes that the gDNA method yielded from several donors. TCRdb provides this immuneACCESS table in a form limited to in-frame rearrangements. Some clones are lacking; in checked studies, under half of them reflect an unresolved V gene, and why the rest are absent is not known. D and trimming were read from the DNA, whereas the V and J calls and clone size are those reported in that table. Here the sample has roughly 770,000 clones; about 96% occur a single time. Less than 0.25% of the sample is in the top ten clones.

What the research found in general, with its limitations: Compared with non-shared clonotypes, the clonotypes found in all four sorted-subset donors had higher generation probabilities. When several donors were compared, the shared fraction of clonotypes was 5% to 6.5% for naive CD4, around 4% for naive CD8, about 2.4% for memory CD4, and 0.4% for memory CD8. Even with the large sequencing depth, rarefaction of the sorted-subset datasets indicated that sequencing was incomplete. Because the study included a small number of donors, the genetic and exposure-history diversity represented was limited. Sampling was restricted to blood, and TCR repertoires in tissues likely differ from the TCR repertoires found in blood. Estimated clonotype richness was generally larger for naive than for memory subsets. Based on pairwise subsampling, the degree of clonotype sharing among donors was expected to be affected by sequencing depth.

The material sequenced was naive CD8+ T cells sorted from blood. The cell subset or site label on this specimen signifies: CD45RA+CCR7+. The clonotype originates from a young man in good health. The receptor chain draws on TRBV19 and TRBJ2-4; 6 matching bases give a weak D call of TRBD2. The CDR3 loop reads CASSNAGWNIQYF. The DNA is as follows: TGTGCCAGTAGTAATGCGGGGTGGAACATTCAGTACTTC. With the rest looked up from the reference TRBV19 and TRBJ2-4 genes rather than sequenced, the full variable domain is DGGITQSPKYLFRKEGQNVTLSCEQNLNHDAMYWYRQDPGQGLRLIYYSQIVNDFQKGDIAEGYSVSREKKESFPLTVTSAQKNPTAFYLCASSNAGWNIQYFGAGTRLSVL.